This T cell receptor (beta chain) was sequenced in a study of T cells in Graves' hyperthyroidism and ophthalmopathy. The investigators amplified TCR beta CDR3 regions from RNA transcripts. HTBI primers were the set used in a first-round RT-PCR of the TCR CDR3. TCRdb redid the calling of the multiplex PCR reads with MiXCR, one entry per CDR3 protein. The sample yields roughly 600,000 distinct CDR3 sequences, approximately 14% seen once. This clonotype was observed at least ten times. The ends lost 5 bases at V and 4 bases at J; junction bases unmatched: 4. Germline V gene lookup returns CDR1 SQVTM and CDR2 ANQGSEA. The CDR3 is 12 amino acids.

This chain uses TRBV29-1 with TRBJ2-7; 8 bases are shared with TRBD2. The material sequenced was blood. The clonotype was recovered from a woman aged 45-65 years with Graves' ophthalmopathy. CDR3 amino acids: CSVRSGSYEQYF. CDR3 nucleotide sequence: TGCAGCGTTAGAAGCGGGAGTTACGAGCAGTACTTC.